This TCR beta chain emerged from a study of OX40 agonist ivuxolimab in advanced cancers. In the study overall: The study enrolled dose-escalation patients with hepatocellular carcinoma, melanoma, renal cell or head and neck cancer.

No patient had autoimmune disease or received systemic immunosuppression. This CDR3 has 14 amino acids. V trimming: 3 bases; J trimming: 4 bases; junction bases outside the gene matches: 5. Germline V lookup: CDR1 ENHRY, CDR2 SYGVKD. Measured with immunoSEQ multiplex PCR; TCRdb has only the in-frame clones, and not every one. This sample yields around 58,000 clones, of which 86% are seen a single time; over 9.5% belongs to the top ten. This clonotype was obtained from an adult with an advanced solid tumor such as melanoma, head and neck, liver or kidney cancer. The input for sequencing was CD4+ or CD8+ T cells sorted from blood, taken in a trial of the OX40 agonist ivuxolimab. The chain couples TRBV10-3 to TRBJ2-7; 8 bases fit TRBD1. DNA of the CDR3: TGTGCCATCAGTGATAGGGACAGGCGTTACGAGCAGTACTTC. Its protein is CAISDRDRRYEQYF.